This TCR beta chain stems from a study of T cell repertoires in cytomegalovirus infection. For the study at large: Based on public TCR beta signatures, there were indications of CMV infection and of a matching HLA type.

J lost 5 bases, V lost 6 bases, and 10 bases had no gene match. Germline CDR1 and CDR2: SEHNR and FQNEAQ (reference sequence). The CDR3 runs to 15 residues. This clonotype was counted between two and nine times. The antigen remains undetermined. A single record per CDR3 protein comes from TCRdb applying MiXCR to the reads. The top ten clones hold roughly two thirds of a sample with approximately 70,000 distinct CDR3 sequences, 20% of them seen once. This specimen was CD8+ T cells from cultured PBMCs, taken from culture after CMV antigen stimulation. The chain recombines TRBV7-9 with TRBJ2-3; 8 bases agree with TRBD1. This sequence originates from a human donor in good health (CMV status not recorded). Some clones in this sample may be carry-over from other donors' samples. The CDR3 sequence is CASSSTGVLEDTQYF. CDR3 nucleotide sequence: TGTGCCAGCAGTTCGACAGGGGTGTTAGAAGATACGCAGTATTTT. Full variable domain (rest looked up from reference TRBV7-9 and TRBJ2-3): DTGVSQNPRHKITKRGQNVTFRCDPISEHNRLYWYRQTLGQGPEFLTYFQNEAQLEKSRLLSDRFSAERPKGSFSTLEIQRTEQGDSAMYLCASSSTGVLEDTQYFGPGTRLTVL.